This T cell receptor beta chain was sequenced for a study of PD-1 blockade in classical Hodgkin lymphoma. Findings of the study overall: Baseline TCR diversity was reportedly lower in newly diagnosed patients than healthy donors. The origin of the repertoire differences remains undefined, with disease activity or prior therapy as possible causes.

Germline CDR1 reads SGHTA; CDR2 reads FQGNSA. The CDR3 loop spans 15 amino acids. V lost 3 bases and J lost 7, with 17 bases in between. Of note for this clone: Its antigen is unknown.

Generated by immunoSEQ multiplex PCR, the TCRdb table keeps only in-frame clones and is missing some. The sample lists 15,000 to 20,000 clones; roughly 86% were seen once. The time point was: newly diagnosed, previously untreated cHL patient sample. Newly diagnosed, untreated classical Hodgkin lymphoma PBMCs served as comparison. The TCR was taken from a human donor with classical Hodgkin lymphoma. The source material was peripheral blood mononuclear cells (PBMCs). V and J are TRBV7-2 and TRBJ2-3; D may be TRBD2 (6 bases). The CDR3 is CASSFGHAGGNTQYF. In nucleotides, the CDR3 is TGTGCCAGCAGCTTCGGGCATGCCGGGGGAAATACGCAGTATTTT.